These T cell receptor beta chains were read from a single sample in a study of HIV-infected patients and healthy controls. TCRdb independently ran MiXCR on the 5' RACE reads; one entry per CDR3 protein. The data show about 63,000 distinct CDR3 sequences, about a sixth seen once. Sequenced material: CD4+ T cells from blood. The source is a human donor in good health. The CDR3 runs from the conserved cysteine through the conserved F or W. The order of the fields is V gene, D gene, J gene, clone size, CDR3 DNA, CDR3 protein. The D gene is left open where the match is weak. A row's size may be missing; if present it is once, few, many or a size class.

>TRBV5-4|-|TRBJ1-3|-
TGTGCCAGCAGCTTGGACGGACCTTCTGGAAACACCATATATTTT
CASSLDGPSGNTIYF
>TRBV5-4|-|TRBJ2-3|-
TGTGCCAGCAGCTTGGCTGGAGGGCGGGGAGATACGCAGTATTTT
CASSLAGGRGDTQYF
>TRBV7-9|TRBD1|TRBJ2-3|few
TGTGCCAGCAGCTTAGCGTCATACAGGGGGGACACAGATACGCAGTATTTT
CASSLASYRGDTDTQYF
>TRBV3-2|-|TRBJ2-1|-
TGTGCCAGCAGCCAAGTCAGGCGGCTCTCGTACAATGAGCAGTTCTTC
CASSQVRRLSYNEQFF
>TRBV7-3|-|TRBJ2-5|many
TGTGCCAGCAGCTCAGGAAACAGGGTTCAAGAGACCCAGTACTTC
CASSSGNRVQETQYF
>TRBV20-1|-|TRBJ2-7|few
TGCAGTGCTAGAGATCGGGCGTTTGGGGGGCGGTACGAGCAGTACTTC
CSARDRAFGGRYEQYF
>TRBV16|-|TRBJ1-1|many
TGTGCCAGCAGCCAAGTCTCTCTGAACACTGAAGCTTTCTTT
CASSQVSLNTEAFF
>TRBV7-8|TRBD1|TRBJ1-2|many
TGTGCCAGCAGCTTCAGGGACAGACTAATTAACTATGGCTACACCTTC
CASSFRDRLINYGYTF
>TRBV9|-|TRBJ2-2|many
TGTGCCAGCAGTGAGGTAGAAGTGAGGACCGGGGAGCTGTTTTTT
CASSEVEVRTGELFF
>TRBV7-7|-|TRBJ2-7|-
TGTGCTAGCAGCCCCGGGTCCGGGTACGAGCAGTACTTC
CASSPGSGYEQYF
>TRBV3-1|-|TRBJ2-2|-
TGTGCCAGCAGCCTAAACAGGGCCGGGGAGCTGTTTTTT
CASSLNRAGELFF
>TRBV28|-|TRBJ1-4|few
TGTGCCAGCAGTTATCGGGGGATTGGAAAACTGTTTTTT
CASSYRGIGKLFF
>TRBV9|-|TRBJ2-3|many
TGTGCCAGCAGCGTAGGGTTGCTGGGGGCAGATACGCAGTATTTT
CASSVGLLGADTQYF
>TRBV7-2|TRBD2|TRBJ2-3|-
TGTGCCAGCAGCTTTTATAGCGGGGGTAGCACAGATACGCAGTATTTT
CASSFYSGGSTDTQYF
>TRBV20-1|-|TRBJ1-6|few
TGCAGTGCTAGAAAACTGTTTGGAGGATCGGATTCACCCCTCCACTTT
CSARKLFGGSDSPLHF
>TRBV2|TRBD1|TRBJ2-4|many
TGTGCCAGCAGGCTTCAAACAGGGGCCATTCAGTACTTC
CASRLQTGAIQYF
>TRBV7-9|TRBD1|TRBJ2-3|-
TGTGCCAGCAGCCCCAGGGGGTATGGCACAGATACGCAGTATTTT
CASSPRGYGTDTQYF
>TRBV13|TRBD2|TRBJ2-3|many
TGTGCCAGCAGCTACCTCAGCAGGGCGGGAGAGGATACGCAGTATTTT
CASSYLSRAGEDTQYF
>TRBV5-1|TRBD1|TRBJ2-7|few
TGCGCCAGCAGCTTGGCCCTGGGACAGCTCTCCTACGAGCAGTACTTC
CASSLALGQLSYEQYF
>TRBV30|TRBD2|TRBJ2-7|-
TGTGCCTGGAGTGTACCGGGACTAGAGGGCGCCGAGCAGTACTTC
CAWSVPGLEGAEQYF
>TRBV29-1|-|TRBJ2-3|many
TGCAGCGTTCATCCCGGGCTTGGGACAGATACGCAGTATTTT
CSVHPGLGTDTQYF
>TRBV11-1|-|TRBJ1-3|-
TGTGCCAGCAGCTTAAGAAGAACTCAACCTGGAAACACCATATATTTT
CASSLRRTQPGNTIYF
>TRBV20-1|-|TRBJ2-3|many
TGCAGTGCTAGAGTTGACAGGAGACGCACAGATACGCAGTATTTT
CSARVDRRRTDTQYF
>TRBV28|TRBD2|TRBJ2-3|-
TGTGCCAGCAGTTGGGGACTAGCGGGGGGAGATACGCAGTATTTT
CASSWGLAGGDTQYF
>TRBV18|TRBD2|TRBJ2-1|-
TGTGCCAGCTCCCCCGTCACTAGCGGTCTTAAGGAGCAGTTCTTC
CASSPVTSGLKEQFF
>TRBV25-1|-|TRBJ1-2|few
TGTGCCAGCAGGGGCAGGACAGAGTATGGCTACACCTTC
CASRGRTEYGYTF
>TRBV20-1|-|TRBJ2-1|few
TGCAGTGCTATCCCAGCGCGGAATGAGCAGTTCTTC
CSAIPARNEQFF
>TRBV30|-|TRBJ2-5|-
TGTGCCTCGCTGGACGGTGCCGGGGAGACCCAGTACTTC
CASLDGAGETQYF
>TRBV19|TRBD2|TRBJ2-1|-
TGTGCCAGTAGTATAGACCCAAGACTAGCGGACTACAATGAGCAGTTCTTC
CASSIDPRLADYNEQFF
>TRBV18|-|TRBJ1-6|many
TGTGCCAGCTCACCACGGGGGTTTGTGCAGGCCATTGATACGAATAATTCACCCCTCCACTTT
CASSPRGFVQAIDTNNSPLHF
>TRBV29-1|TRBD1|TRBJ1-1|-
TGCAGCGTAGAAACGGGACAGCTGAACACTGAAGCTTTCTTT
CSVETGQLNTEAFF
>TRBV30|-|TRBJ2-7|few
TGTGCCTGGAGTGTGGAGGGCGCCGAGCAGTACTTC
CAWSVEGAEQYF
>TRBV20-1|-|TRBJ2-4|many
TGCAGTGCTAGGGCCCTAAGGGACCCGGCCAAAAACATTCAGTACTTC
CSARALRDPAKNIQYF
>TRBV12-3/TRBV12-4|-|TRBJ1-2|-
TGTGCCAGCAGCCTCCGGGACACTCCCTATGGCTACACCTTC
CASSLRDTPYGYTF
>TRBV6-2/TRBV6-3|TRBD1|TRBJ1-1|few
TGTGCCAGCAGTCGACAGGGAGGAGGCAACACTGAAGCTTTCTTT
CASSRQGGGNTEAFF
>TRBV28|-|TRBJ1-5|few
TGTGCCAGCCTCCCCGAGAGGGGTCGTGAGCCCCAGCATTTT
CASLPERGREPQHF
>TRBV20-1|-|TRBJ2-1|-
TGCAGTGCTAGCGGAACCTACTACAATGAGCAGTTCTTC
CSASGTYYNEQFF
>TRBV6-5|-|TRBJ2-1|many
TGTGCCAGCAGTTACGACCGGAGCTCCTACAATGAGCAGTTCTTC
CASSYDRSSYNEQFF